What follows is one TCR beta chain and its context. The data were obtained in a study of blood T cell repertoires in COVID-19. The J segment lost 10 bases and the V segment lost 1 base, leaving 4 bases of the junction unmatched. Germline CDR1 LGHDT, CDR2 YNNKEL (reference sequence). The CDR3 is 14 residues long. Measured with immunoSEQ multiplex PCR; TCRdb has only the in-frame clones, and not every one. The sample gives 55,000 to 90,000 clones, approximately 83% of which show up once; just over 4.5% is in the top ten. This rearrangement joins TRBV3-1 (or the pseudogene TRBV3-2) to TRBJ1-2; 12 positions agree with TRBD1. The sequence was obtained from a woman aged 55-70 years with acute or convalescent COVID-19. Sample: peripheral blood. The CDR3 here is CASSQGGQGALYTF. The CDR3 nucleotides read TGTGCCAGCAGCCAAGGGGGACAGGGGGCCCTCTACACCTTC.